The 20 T cell receptor beta chains given below trace back to one sample, sequenced in a study of blood T cell repertoires in COVID-19. This table comes from immunoSEQ multiplex PCR, and its TCRdb copy is limited to in-frame clones, with some not included. Counted here are about 190,000 clones, roughly 89% occurring once; the ten biggest clones make up around an eighth. The material sequenced was peripheral blood. All receptors derive from a woman between 65 and 79 years old with COVID-19, enrolled during active disease.

The J gene is TRBJ1-3, the V gene TRBV30; tentatively, D is TRBD1 (6 bases). From germline, CDR1 is GTSNPN and CDR2 SVGIG (reference sequence). This CDR3 contains 15 residues. The ends were cut back, 3 bases at V and 7 bases at J, with 19 bases in the middle. The CDR3 bases are TGTGCCTGGAGGGAACAGGGATTCGGGTCGAACACCATATATTTT. Translating gives CAWREQGFGSNTIYF.

The gene calls are TRBV6-4 and TRBJ2-7; the match to TRBD2 covers 8 bases. Trimming cost V 7 bases and J 3 bases; bases outside gene matches: 5. The germline V gene encodes CDR1 MRHNA and CDR2 SNTAGT. The CDR3 sequence is 13 residues long. CDR3 region: CASMTSADYEQYF. CDR3 bases: TGTGCCAGCATGACTAGCGCAGACTACGAGCAGTACTTC.

This chain uses TRBV5-1 with TRBJ2-7, with D maybe TRBD1 (5 bases). The length of the CDR3 is 18 residues. The ends were cut back, 0 bases at V and 0 bases at J, with 19 bases in the middle. CDR1 and CDR2 (germline): SGHRS, YFSETQ. In nucleotides, the CDR3 is TGCGCCAGCAGCTTGGCTTGGACACTGAGCCATAGCTCCTACGAGCAGTACTTC. Protein sequence: CASSLAWTLSHSSYEQYF.

The chain uses TRBV7-8 and TRBJ1-3; weak D call: TRBD1 (5 bases). Germline V gene sequence: CDR1 SGHVS, CDR2 FQNEAQ. V was clipped by 2 bases and J by 2 bases, with 10 bases between them. This CDR3 region has 15 residues. The CDR3 loop is CASSLSSGPGNTIYF. For the CDR3, the DNA is TGTGCCAGCAGCTTAAGTTCAGGGCCTGGAAACACCATATATTTT.

The rearrangement uses TRBV19 and TRBJ2-4; TRBD2 agrees at 13 bases. Germline CDR1 reads LNHDA; CDR2 reads SQIVND (reference sequence). The CDR3 has 18 residues. The V segment lost 3 bases and the J segment 1 base; nucleotides outside the gene matches: 6. CDR3 bases: TGTGCCAGTAGTATCGGGGGGACTAGCGGGGCTGCCAAAAACATTCAGTACTTC. Its translation is CASSIGGTSGAAKNIQYF.

This chain joins TRBV4-2 and TRBJ2-7; TRBD1 aligns across 7 bases. Germline V gene lookup returns CDR1 LGHNA and CDR2 YNFKEQ. The V segment lost 2 bases and the J segment 2 bases; nucleotides outside the gene matches: 6. The CDR3 sequence is 15 residues long. The CDR3 sequence is CASSQTRDSTYEQYF. The CDR3 DNA is TGTGCCAGCAGCCAAACCCGGGACAGTACCTACGAGCAGTACTTC.

CDR3 DNA sequence: TGTGCCAGCAACCCAACAGGGTTCGAGCAGTACTTC. The encoded protein is CASNPTGFEQYF. This chain joins TRBV28 and TRBJ2-7; D may be TRBD1 (6 bases). The CDR3 consists of 12 residues. Trimming removed 7 bases from V and 6 bases from J, with 13 bases in between. Germline assignment: CDR1 MDHEN and CDR2 SYDVKM.

The V call is TRBV19, the J call TRBJ2-2; D may be TRBD1 (5 bases). The germline CDR1 and CDR2 sequences are LNHDA and SQIVND (reference sequence). V lost 5 bases, J lost 1 base, and 5 bases lay in between. The CDR3 has 13 amino acids. The CDR3 here is CASSQGNTGELFF. The CDR3 DNA sequence: TGTGCCAGTAGTCAGGGGAACACCGGGGAGCTGTTTTTT. Full variable domain (remainder filled in from reference TRBV19 and TRBJ2-2): DGGITQSPKYLFRKEGQNVTLSCEQNLNHDAMYWYRQDPGQGLRLIYYSQIVNDFQKGDIAEGYSVSREKKESFPLTVTSAQKNPTAFYLCASSQGNTGELFFGEGSRLTVL.

The rearrangement links TRBV19 to TRBJ1-1; D gene unclear. The CDR3 loop spans 11 amino acids. V dropped 6 bases and J dropped 5 bases, with 7 bases sitting between them. Germline V gene data show CDR1 as LNHDA and CDR2 as SQIVND (reference sequence). The CDR3 nucleotides are TGTGCCAGTAGGGCACTAACTGAAGCTTTCTTT. It is translated as CASRALTEAFF. The variable domain in full, with the rest retrieved from reference TRBV19 and TRBJ1-1, is DGGITQSPKYLFRKEGQNVTLSCEQNLNHDAMYWYRQDPGQGLRLIYYSQIVNDFQKGDIAEGYSVSREKKESFPLTVTSAQKNPTAFYLCASRALTEAFFGQGTRLTVV.

This sequence joins TRBV6-5 and TRBJ2-4, with D perhaps matching TRBD1 (5 bases). V lost 0 bases, J lost 12 bases, and 12 bases lay in between. CDR1 and CDR2 from the germline V gene are MNHEY and SVGAGI. This CDR3 has 13 amino acids. CDR3 sequence: CASSYSWVGAQYF. The CDR3 DNA follows: TGTGCCAGCAGTTACTCCTGGGTAGGGGCTCAGTACTTC.

The V call is TRBV10-3, the J call TRBJ2-3, with TRBD2 matching over 9 bases. CDR3 length: 17 residues. Trimming took 2 bases from V and 2 from J; bases not matched to a gene: 8. Germline CDR1 ENHRY, CDR2 SYGVKD. The CDR3 coding sequence is TGTGCCATCAGTGAGGTTCAAGCGGGAGGCCACACAGATACGCAGTATTTT. Translated: CAISEVQAGGHTDTQYF.

V is TRBV10-1 and J is TRBJ1-1; 10 bases fit TRBD1. This CDR3 region has 17 residues. The V segment lost 3 bases and the J segment 2 bases; nucleotides outside the gene matches: 9. In germline, CDR1 is WNHNN, CDR2 SYGVQD (reference sequence). The DNA of the CDR3 is TGCGCCAGCAGTGATAGACAGGGGGCCCATACAAACACTGAAGCTTTCTTT. Residues: CASSDRQGAHTNTEAFF.

This rearrangement joins TRBV5-1 to TRBJ1-4; no definite D call. This CDR3 comprises 13 residues. Trimming removed 0 bases from V and 2 bases from J, with 2 bases in between. Germline loops: CDR1 SGHRS, CDR2 YFSETQ. The CDR3 region is CASSLATNEKLFF. Here the CDR3 DNA reads TGCGCCAGCAGCTTGGCGACTAATGAAAAACTGTTTTTT. The full variable domain, completed using reference TRBV5-1 and TRBJ1-4, is KAGVTQTPRYLIKTRGQQVTLSCSPISGHRSVSWYQQTPGQGLQFLFEYFSETQRNKGNFPGRFSGRQFSNSRSEMNVSTLELGDSALYLCASSLATNEKLFFGSGTQLSVL.

This chain connects TRBV6-6 to TRBJ2-3, with TRBD1 matching 9 bases. The V gene end was trimmed by 6 bases and the J gene end by 6 bases; junction bases not matched to a gene: 4. From germline, CDR1 is MNHNY and CDR2 SVGAGI (reference sequence). The CDR3 has 13 amino acids. This CDR3 is CASSLDRGDTQYF. In DNA, the CDR3 is TGTGCCAGCAGCCTCGACAGGGGGGATACGCAGTATTTT.

The gene calls are TRBV18 and TRBJ1-5; D perhaps matches TRBD1 (5 bases). With 2 bases removed from V and 3 bases from J, the gap between germline ends came to 14 bases. The CDR3 is 16 residues long. Germline CDR1 reads KGHSH; CDR2 reads LQKENI. For the CDR3, the DNA is TGTGCCAGCTCACCATTGATGTCAGGGAACAATCAGCCCCAGCATTTT. Protein product: CASSPLMSGNNQPQHF.

The chain uses TRBV20-1 and TRBJ2-5; no definite D call. Germline loops: CDR1 DFQATT, CDR2 SNEGSKA (reference sequence). This CDR3 region has 11 residues. Trimming took off 5 bases at V and 1 base at J, with 5 bases between the two ends. The CDR3 loop reads CSAYIQETQYF. Here the CDR3 DNA reads TGCAGTGCTTACATCCAAGAGACCCAGTACTTC.

The chain carries TRBV30 and TRBJ2-1; 8 bases line up with TRBD2. The length of the CDR3 is 17 residues. The germline gives CDR1 GTSNPN, CDR2 SVGIG (reference sequence). J was trimmed by 4 bases and V by 0 bases; bases with no gene match: 11. In DNA form, the CDR3 reads TGTGCCTGGAGTGTTCCCCCCACTAGCGGCAAGTACAATGAGCAGTTCTTC. Residues: CAWSVPPTSGKYNEQFF.

This clone has only one observation. The CDR3 DNA follows: TGTGCCAGCAGCCAAGATTTTAGATACGTCTACAATGAGCAGTTCTTC. Its translation is CASSQDFRYVYNEQFF. The chain couples TRBV4-2 to TRBJ2-1; D not certain. The V and J ends lost 0 bases and 3 bases respectively, with 12 bases between them. CDR1 and CDR2 (germline): LGHNA, YNFKEQ. The CDR3 totals 16 residues.

This chain links TRBV5-1 with TRBJ2-5, with 9 bases that match TRBD2. The junction had 14 bases not matched to a gene; V was cut back by 1 base and J by 10 bases. The germline CDR1 and CDR2 sequences are SGHRS and YFSETQ. The CDR3 loop spans 16 amino acids. As DNA, the CDR3 is TGCGCCAGCAGCTTGCGTTTCAGCGGGGGGCAGGTGATCCAGTACTTC. Translating it yields CASSLRFSGGQVIQYF.

V usage is TRBV5-5 and J usage is TRBJ1-5, with D perhaps TRBD1 (5 bases). CDR1 and CDR2 (germline): SGHKS, YYEKEE (reference sequence). Trimming shortened V by 1 base and J by 1 base, and 12 bases separated the two germline ends. CDR3 length: 16 amino acids. CDR3 residues: CASSLIGGDSNQPQHF. The CDR3 DNA reads as TGTGCCAGCAGCTTGATTGGAGGGGACAGCAATCAGCCCCAGCATTTT. Full variable domain (missing parts from reference TRBV5-5 and TRBJ1-5): DAGVTQSPTHLIKTRGQQVTLRCSPISGHKSVSWYQQVLGQGPQFIFQYYEKEERGRGNFPDRFSARQFPNYSSELNVNALLLGDSALYLCASSLIGGDSNQPQHFGDGTRLSIL.